This TCR beta chain appears in the sequencing data of a study of T-cell reconstitution after alpha-beta-depleted transplantation in children. Preparation of the TCRbeta library was carried out with unique molecular identifiers. Via MiXCR, TCRdb re-called the PCR reads, giving one row per CDR3 protein. The sample carries hundreds of thousands of distinct CDR3 sequences, roughly 8.2% recorded once. V was clipped by 4 bases and J by 4 bases; unmatched bases: 2. This CDR3 is built from 13 residues. Looked up from germline, CDR1 is SEHNR and CDR2 is FQNEAQ (reference sequence). In its sample, this clonotype was seen many times.

The clonotype was recovered from a male patient under 18 who had a stem cell transplant for acute lymphoblastic leukemia, so the T cells may come from the graft donor. The rearrangement joins TRBV7-9 to TRBJ2-3; 7 nucleotides agree with TRBD2. Sample: PBMCs, mostly from graft donor cells, taken 180 days after TCRalphabeta/CD19-depleted stem cell transplant. In nucleotides, the CDR3 is TGTGCCAGCAGCTGGGGGGGAGCAGATACGCAGTATTTT. Translation gives CASSWGGADTQYF.